This is a list of T cell receptor beta chains from one sample in a study of blood T cell repertoires in COVID-19. Repertoires were generated with immunoSEQ multiplex PCR, while TCRdb's copy carries only in-frame clones and drops some. This table holds more than 90,000 clones, approximately 92% found once. Sequenced sample: peripheral blood. Source of these receptors: a man aged 45 to 65 with active COVID-19. Each CDR3 is given with its conserved first and last residue. D genes are given only for firm matches. Size is stated for part of the rows, as once, few or many counts, or as a class when the clone is expanded.

J gene: TRBJ1-5; clone size: NA; V gene: TRBV28; D gene: TRBD1; CDR3 protein: CATLGGLSNQPQHF; CDR3 DNA: TGTGCCACCTTAGGGGGCTTGAGCAATCAGCCCCAGCATTTT
J gene: TRBJ2-7; clone size: few; V gene: TRBV6-6; D gene: TRBD2; CDR3 protein: CASSQGLAGPQEQYF; CDR3 DNA: TGTGCCAGCAGCCAGGGACTAGCGGGACCCCAGGAGCAGTACTTC
J gene: TRBJ1-2; clone size: NA; V gene: TRBV11-2; D gene: NA; CDR3 protein: CASSLEGDGYTF; CDR3 DNA: TGTGCCAGCAGCTTAGAAGGGGATGGCTACACCTTC
J gene: TRBJ2-1; clone size: medium-sized; V gene: TRBV18; D gene: NA; CDR3 protein: CASSPSGYSYNEQFF; CDR3 DNA: TGTGCCAGCTCACCAAGCGGATACTCCTACAATGAGCAGTTCTTC
J gene: TRBJ1-2; clone size: NA; V gene: TRBV7-9; D gene: NA; CDR3 protein: CASSVTGSVGVYGYTF; CDR3 DNA: TGTGCCAGCAGCGTGACAGGCTCGGTGGGCGTTTATGGCTACACCTTC
J gene: TRBJ1-3; clone size: NA; V gene: TRBV5-6; D gene: NA; CDR3 protein: CASSLQGLSGNTIYF; CDR3 DNA: TGTGCCAGCAGCTTGCAGGGCCTCTCTGGAAACACCATATATTTT
J gene: TRBJ1-2; clone size: NA; V gene: TRBV6-1; D gene: NA; CDR3 protein: CASSGDKGVSDYGYTF; CDR3 DNA: TGTGCCAGCAGTGGGGACAAGGGGGTTTCAGACTATGGCTACACCTTC
J gene: TRBJ1-1; clone size: NA; V gene: TRBV18; D gene: NA; CDR3 protein: CASSPPPGGVNTEAFF; CDR3 DNA: TGTGCCAGCTCACCACCTCCGGGGGGTGTGAACACTGAAGCTTTCTTT
J gene: TRBJ2-4; clone size: NA; V gene: TRBV30; D gene: NA; CDR3 protein: CAWSTENIQYF; CDR3 DNA: TGTGCCTGGAGTACGGAAAACATTCAGTACTTC
J gene: TRBJ2-3; clone size: once; V gene: TRBV18; D gene: NA; CDR3 protein: CASSPQRRGLGTDTQYF; CDR3 DNA: TGTGCCAGCTCACCACAGAGACGAGGGTTGGGTACAGATACGCAGTATTTT
J gene: TRBJ1-2; clone size: NA; V gene: TRBV10-3; D gene: TRBD1; CDR3 protein: CAISESPGQGVENYGYTF; CDR3 DNA: TGTGCCATCAGTGAGTCGCCAGGACAGGGTGTCGAGAACTATGGCTACACCTTC
J gene: TRBJ2-3; clone size: NA; V gene: TRBV10-3; D gene: NA; CDR3 protein: CAISEVGEGTDTQYF; CDR3 DNA: TGTGCCATCAGTGAAGTGGGAGAAGGGACAGATACGCAGTATTTT
J gene: TRBJ2-3; clone size: NA; V gene: TRBV2; D gene: NA; CDR3 protein: CASSVGALADTQYF; CDR3 DNA: TGTGCCAGCAGTGTGGGGGCCCTCGCAGATACGCAGTATTTT
J gene: TRBJ1-2; clone size: NA; V gene: TRBV28; D gene: NA; CDR3 protein: CASSLSWGQANYGYTF; CDR3 DNA: TGTGCCAGCAGCCTCAGTTGGGGGCAAGCTAACTATGGCTACACCTTC
J gene: TRBJ2-7; clone size: NA; V gene: TRBV7-9; D gene: TRBD2; CDR3 protein: CASRAGSSYEQYF; CDR3 DNA: TGTGCCAGCAGAGCGGGAAGCTCCTACGAGCAGTACTTC
J gene: TRBJ1-6; clone size: NA; V gene: TRBV28; D gene: NA; CDR3 protein: CASNPSVFRNSPLHF; CDR3 DNA: TGTGCCAGCAACCCCTCGGTGTTTCGAAATTCACCCCTCCACTTT
J gene: TRBJ1-2; clone size: NA; V gene: TRBV19; D gene: NA; CDR3 protein: CASINQPTEDYGYTF; CDR3 DNA: TGTGCCAGCATCAACCAGCCGACGGAGGACTATGGCTACACCTTC
J gene: TRBJ1-2; clone size: NA; V gene: TRBV6-5; D gene: TRBD1; CDR3 protein: CASSTGGHYGYTF; CDR3 DNA: TGTGCCAGCAGTACAGGGGGGCACTATGGCTACACCTTC
J gene: TRBJ2-1; clone size: once; V gene: TRBV29-1; D gene: TRBD1; CDR3 protein: CSGTGGLRGFF; CDR3 DNA: TGCAGCGGGACAGGGGGTCTTCGGGGGTTCTTC
J gene: TRBJ1-3; clone size: NA; V gene: TRBV5-1; D gene: TRBD1; CDR3 protein: CASSHGTGEGNTIYF; CDR3 DNA: TGCGCCAGCAGCCACGGGACAGGGGAAGGAAACACCATATATTTT
J gene: TRBJ1-1; clone size: NA; V gene: TRBV19; D gene: NA; CDR3 protein: CASSTPGLPITEAFF; CDR3 DNA: TGTGCCAGTAGTACTCCGGGACTCCCTATCACTGAAGCTTTCTTT
J gene: TRBJ2-7; clone size: NA; V gene: TRBV30; D gene: TRBD1; CDR3 protein: CAWSVRRTGGYEQYF; CDR3 DNA: TGTGCCTGGAGTGTACGTAGGACAGGGGGCTACGAGCAGTACTTC
J gene: TRBJ2-1; clone size: once; V gene: TRBV5-6; D gene: TRBD2; CDR3 protein: CASSKRLAGGPHEQFF; CDR3 DNA: TGTGCCAGCAGCAAGAGGTTAGCGGGAGGGCCCCATGAGCAGTTCTTC
J gene: TRBJ2-3; clone size: NA; V gene: TRBV14; D gene: TRBD1; CDR3 protein: CASSSTSRDRRTDTQYF; CDR3 DNA: TGTGCCAGCAGCTCTACAAGCCGGGACAGACGCACAGATACGCAGTATTTT
J gene: TRBJ1-5; clone size: NA; V gene: TRBV10-2; D gene: NA; CDR3 protein: CASSDRFDSNQPQHF; CDR3 DNA: TGCGCCAGCAGCGACAGGTTCGATAGCAATCAGCCCCAGCATTTT
J gene: TRBJ1-5; clone size: NA; V gene: TRBV11-2; D gene: NA; CDR3 protein: CASSLSDWGDQPQHF; CDR3 DNA: TGTGCCAGCAGCTTAAGCGACTGGGGGGATCAGCCCCAGCATTTT
J gene: TRBJ2-1; clone size: NA; V gene: TRBV13; D gene: TRBD1; CDR3 protein: CASKGTGGEQFF; CDR3 DNA: TGTGCCAGCAAGGGGACAGGGGGTGAGCAGTTCTTC
J gene: TRBJ2-3; clone size: NA; V gene: TRBV28; D gene: NA; CDR3 protein: CASTRTDTQYF; CDR3 DNA: TGTGCCAGCACACGGACTGATACGCAGTATTTT
J gene: TRBJ2-3; clone size: NA; V gene: TRBV2; D gene: NA; CDR3 protein: CASSAQGWGTDTQYF; CDR3 DNA: TGTGCCAGCAGTGCACAGGGTTGGGGGACAGATACGCAGTATTTT
J gene: TRBJ2-7; clone size: NA; V gene: TRBV18; D gene: TRBD1; CDR3 protein: CASSPGGQGHEQYF; CDR3 DNA: TGTGCCAGCTCACCGGGGGGACAGGGACACGAGCAGTACTTC
J gene: TRBJ1-5; clone size: NA; V gene: TRBV29-1; D gene: NA; CDR3 protein: CSVTTDNHTNQPQHF; CDR3 DNA: TGCAGCGTTACGACAGACAACCACACAAATCAGCCCCAGCATTTT
J gene: TRBJ2-4; clone size: NA; V gene: TRBV28; D gene: TRBD2; CDR3 protein: CASSRGAGVNIQYF; CDR3 DNA: TGTGCCAGCAGTCGAGGAGCGGGAGTCAACATTCAGTACTTC
J gene: TRBJ1-2; clone size: few; V gene: TRBV7-9; D gene: NA; CDR3 protein: CASSLEGNYGYTF; CDR3 DNA: TGTGCCAGCAGCTTAGAGGGGAACTATGGCTACACCTTC
J gene: TRBJ1-5; clone size: NA; V gene: TRBV12-3/TRBV12-4; D gene: NA; CDR3 protein: CASSLSDQPQHF; CDR3 DNA: TGTGCCAGCAGCCTATCCGATCAGCCCCAGCATTTT
J gene: TRBJ1-5; clone size: NA; V gene: TRBV7-2; D gene: TRBD1; CDR3 protein: CASSAGQGVQQPQHF; CDR3 DNA: TGTGCCAGCAGCGCGGGACAGGGGGTTCAACAGCCCCAGCATTTT
J gene: TRBJ2-1; clone size: NA; V gene: TRBV6-1; D gene: NA; CDR3 protein: CASSEQSGQNNEQFF; CDR3 DNA: TGTGCCAGCAGTGAACAAAGCGGTCAGAACAATGAGCAGTTCTTC
J gene: TRBJ2-7; clone size: once; V gene: TRBV9; D gene: NA; CDR3 protein: CASSPGIGYEQYF; CDR3 DNA: TGTGCCAGCAGCCCCGGGATTGGATACGAGCAGTACTTC